Each of the 27 T cell receptor beta chains below was sequenced from the same sample in a study of shared clonotypes between healthy human individuals (dated by TCRdb to the early 2020s). Library creation used the immunoSEQ multiplex PCR assay. Entries here come from immuneACCESS through TCRdb and include only in-frame sequences with V and J called. Some clones fail to appear in such tables; in the studies checked, an unresolved V gene covers under half of the shortfall, and the cause of the remainder is unknown. Within this sample are about 1.5 million clones, with about 96% of them counted one time only. The top ten clones comprise over 1% of the sample. The sequencing sample was made of naive CD4+ T cells sorted from blood. The sample's cell subset or site label is to be understood as: CD45RA+ positively selected. The source of these receptors is a man aged 25-40 years in good health.

This clone was observed once. The same CDR3 is also encoded by other DNA sequences in this sample. The chain links TRBV5-4 to TRBJ1-1; D call uncertain. Trimming pared 0 bases from V and 5 bases from J, leaving 8 bases between. The germline V gene encodes CDR1 SGHNT and CDR2 YYREEE (reference sequence). This CDR3 spans 13 amino acids. This CDR3 is CASSLGSNTEAFF. Written as DNA, the CDR3 is TGTGCCAGCAGCTTGGGATCGAATACTGAAGCTTTCTTT.

The rearrangement joins TRBV9 to TRBJ1-2, with D possibly TRBD1 on 5 matching bases. CDR3 size: 15 residues. Trimming shortened V by 3 bases and J by 0 bases, and 12 bases separated the two germline ends. Germline CDR1 and CDR2: SGDLS and YYNGEE. CDR3 DNA sequence: TGTGCCAGCAGCGATGGGGGGAGGCCTAACTATGGCTACACCTTC. Amino acids: CASSDGGRPNYGYTF. The whole variable domain, remainder taken from reference TRBV9 and TRBJ1-2, is DSGVTQTPKHLITATGQRVTLRCSPRSGDLSVYWYQQSLDQGLQFLIQYYNGEERAKGNILERFSAQQFPDLHSELNLSSLELGDSALYFCASSDGGRPNYGYTFGSGTRLTVV.

This chain uses TRBV15 with TRBJ2-1, with 7 bases identical to TRBD1. V lost 6 bases to trimming and J lost 8 bases; unmatched junction nucleotides: 4. Germline V gene data show CDR1 as LNHNV and CDR2 as YYDKDF (reference sequence). CDR3 length: 12 amino acids. CDR3 sequence reads: CATRKTGDEQFF. The CDR3 coding sequence is TGTGCCACCAGAAAAACAGGGGATGAGCAGTTCTTC.

This chain joins TRBV15 and TRBJ2-1; D is unclear. V was pared by 1 base and J by 10 bases, with 14 bases between. This CDR3 is 14 amino acids long. Germline V lookup: CDR1 LNHNV, CDR2 YYDKDF (reference sequence). CDR3 sequence: CATSRVFSSEEQFF. CDR3 bases: TGTGCCACCAGCAGAGTTTTTTCGTCAGAAGAGCAGTTCTTC.

Here the CDR3 DNA reads TGCAGCGCCGGCCGGGACACGGCGAACACCGGGGAGCTGTTTTTT. Translation gives CSAGRDTANTGELFF. The chain couples TRBV29-1 to TRBJ2-2, with a possible D match to TRBD1 (6 bases). The length of the CDR3 is 15 residues. Germline V gives CDR1 SQVTM, CDR2 ANQGSEA. Trimming removed 7 bases from V and 0 bases from J, with 15 bases in between.

The chain couples TRBV7-2 to TRBJ2-1; no reliable D call. V lost 5 bases and J 0 bases, leaving 20 bases between the germline ends. CDR1 and CDR2 from the germline V gene are SGHTA and FQGNSA. The CDR3 contains 18 residues. The CDR3 loop reads CASSPRLARSSSYNEQFF. The CDR3 bases are TGTGCCAGCAGCCCAAGACTCGCACGTTCTAGCTCCTACAATGAGCAGTTCTTC.

The chain carries TRBV2 and TRBJ1-1, with D perhaps matching TRBD1 (5 bases). The CDR3 extends over 15 amino acids. Trimming shortened V by 8 bases and J by 5 bases, and 21 bases separated the two germline ends. Germline-derived CDR1 and CDR2 are SNHLY and FYNNEI. The chain's CDR3 is CASAHLQAPGTEAFF. In DNA form, the CDR3 reads TGTGCCAGCGCACACCTACAGGCTCCGGGGACTGAAGCTTTCTTT.

The chain carries TRBV7-8 and TRBJ1-1; a possible D gene is TRBD1 (5 bases). Germline V CDR1 and CDR2: SGHVS, FQNEAQ. This CDR3 region has 14 residues. The ends were cut back, 5 bases at V and 3 bases at J, with 13 bases in the middle. CDR3 in amino acids: CASSPPGQHTEAFF. DNA for the CDR3: TGTGCCAGCAGCCCGCCCGGACAACACACTGAAGCTTTCTTT.

V usage is TRBV6-4 and J usage is TRBJ1-4; 7 bases map to TRBD1. The CDR3 is made up of 12 amino acids. The V gene's germline CDR1 is MRHNA and CDR2 SNTAGT. V lost 0 bases, J lost 16 bases, and 5 bases stayed unmatched. The chain's CDR3 is CASSDSWDRRFF. The CDR3 DNA reads as TGTGCCAGCAGTGACTCGTGGGACAGAAGGTTTTTT.

In the case of this clone: Other nucleotide sequences from this sample produce the same CDR3. The chain joins TRBV7-9 to TRBJ2-7, with D possibly being TRBD2 (5 bases). The germline gives CDR1 SEHNR, CDR2 FQNEAQ (reference sequence). The CDR3 spans 14 residues. Trimming removed 0 bases at V and 0 bases at J, with 6 bases between. The CDR3 DNA reads as TGTGCCAGCAGCTTAGCAGGGAGCTCCTACGAGCAGTACTTC. Translating gives CASSLAGSSYEQYF.

The chain couples TRBV5-1 to TRBJ2-5; TRBD1 matches 9 bases. The J segment lost 4 bases and the V segment lost 2 bases, leaving 6 bases of the junction unmatched. The germline gives CDR1 SGHRS, CDR2 YFSETQ. There are 15 residues in the CDR3. CDR3 bases: TGCGCCAGCAGCTTTGGGACAGGGCCTGGAGAGACCCAGTACTTC. As protein: CASSFGTGPGETQYF.

The chain joins TRBV6-6 to TRBJ2-5; 13 nucleotides agree with TRBD2. Germline V gene lookup returns CDR1 MNHNY and CDR2 SVGAGI (reference sequence). The CDR3 has 16 residues. V shed 4 bases and J 4 bases; nucleotides not matched to a gene: 6. CDR3 protein: CASSSLAGGRGETQYF. CDR3 in DNA: TGTGCCAGCAGTTCACTAGCGGGAGGGCGGGGAGAGACCCAGTACTTC.

The chain joins TRBV9 to TRBJ1-2; D is unresolved. Per germline, CDR1 SGDLS and CDR2 YYNGEE. The V and J ends lost 0 bases and 5 bases respectively, with 14 bases between them. The CDR3 length is 15 residues. The CDR3 sequence: CASSVGGPPIYGYTF. CDR3 in DNA: TGTGCCAGCAGCGTAGGAGGCCCGCCGATATATGGCTACACCTTC.

The CDR3 DNA reads TGTGCCAGCAGCTCAATTTGGGACAGGGGATTTGTTGGCTACGAGCAGTACTTC. It translates to CASSSIWDRGFVGYEQYF. V usage is TRBV11-2 and J usage is TRBJ2-7, with 10 positions matching TRBD1. Germline assignment: CDR1 SGHAT and CDR2 FQNNGV. V lost 4 bases and J lost 3; bases outside the gene matches: 15. This CDR3 contains 18 residues. The variable domain in full, with the rest retrieved from reference TRBV11-2 and TRBJ2-7, is EAGVAQSPRYKIIEKRQSVAFWCNPISGHATLYWYQQILGQGPKLLIQFQNNGVVDDSQLPKDRFSAERLKGVDSTLKIQPAKLEDSAVYLCASSSIWDRGFVGYEQYFGPGTRLTVT.

This rearrangement joins TRBV5-1 to TRBJ2-5; 8 bases fit TRBD2. CDR3 length: 16 amino acids. V shed 4 bases and J 5 bases; nucleotides not matched to a gene: 13. Looked up from germline, CDR1 is SGHRS and CDR2 is YFSETQ. As DNA, the CDR3 is TGCGCCAGCAGCCCCGGGGTAGCGGGGATCAGGGAGACCCAGTACTTC. Translating gives CASSPGVAGIRETQYF. Together with reference TRBV5-1 and TRBJ2-5, the CDR3 gives the full variable domain: KAGVTQTPRYLIKTRGQQVTLSCSPISGHRSVSWYQQTPGQGLQFLFEYFSETQRNKGNFPGRFSGRQFSNSRSEMNVSTLELGDSALYLCASSPGVAGIRETQYFGPGTRLLVL.

This clone was seen only a few times. The chain carries TRBV30 and TRBJ1-2, with D uncertain. The CDR3 runs to 13 residues. Germline CDR1 is GTSNPN and CDR2 is SVGIG (reference sequence). Deletions cut 0 bases from V and 2 bases from J, with 7 bases between. In nucleotides, the CDR3 is TGTGCCTGGAGTGTTGGCAGGAACTATGGCTACACCTTC. Translation: CAWSVGRNYGYTF.

This rearrangement joins TRBV11-2 to TRBJ2-2; no reliable D call. V was trimmed by 1 base and J by 6 bases, leaving 9 bases between them. Germline V gene sequence: CDR1 SGHAT, CDR2 FQNNGV. The CDR3 extends over 14 amino acids. The CDR3 DNA is TGTGCCAGCAGCTTAGGGGTTTCGGCCGGGGAGCTGTTTTTT. Translating it yields CASSLGVSAGELFF.

The chain links TRBV2 to TRBJ2-1; D is unclear. CDR1 is SNHLY, CDR2 FYNNEI, per germline. Between the trimmed V and J ends, which lost 3 bases and 7 bases, there was a span of 7 bases. The CDR3 runs to 12 residues. CDR3 DNA sequence: TGTGCCAGCAGTGATGAACAAAATGAGCAGTTCTTC. This sequence encodes CASSDEQNEQFF.

About this clone: The same CDR3 can be traced to other DNA sequences in this sample. This chain connects TRBV5-1 to TRBJ2-3; D is uncertain. Trimming removed 1 base at V and 6 bases at J, with 3 bases between. The CDR3 is 11 residues long. Germline loops: CDR1 SGHRS, CDR2 YFSETQ. CDR3 in DNA: TGCGCCAGCAGCTTGCTGGATACGCAGTATTTT. The encoded protein is CASSLLDTQYF.

This clone was found once. Other DNA sequences in this specimen translate into the identical CDR3. V is TRBV5-1 and J is TRBJ2-3; D gene uncertain. Germline lookup yields CDR1 SGHRS and CDR2 YFSETQ. This CDR3 contains 13 residues. The ends were cut back, 0 bases at V and 3 bases at J, with 5 bases in the middle. For the CDR3, the DNA is TGCGCCAGCAGCTTGGACGGTACAGATACGCAGTATTTT. This gives the protein CASSLDGTDTQYF.

This chain connects TRBV19 to TRBJ1-5; D unclear. Germline assignment: CDR1 LNHDA and CDR2 SQIVND (reference sequence). Trimming removed 5 bases from V and 7 bases from J, with 9 bases in between. This CDR3 has 12 residues. The CDR3 sequence: CASSHLDQPQHF. CDR3 in DNA: TGTGCCAGTAGTCACCTGGACCAGCCCCAGCATTTT. Complete variable domain (other parts from reference TRBV19 and TRBJ1-5): DGGITQSPKYLFRKEGQNVTLSCEQNLNHDAMYWYRQDPGQGLRLIYYSQIVNDFQKGDIAEGYSVSREKKESFPLTVTSAQKNPTAFYLCASSHLDQPQHFGDGTRLSIL.

The rearrangement joins TRBV6-5 to TRBJ2-7; 10 bases line up with TRBD2. The CDR3 spans 15 residues. Losses at the gene ends were 6 bases for V and 2 bases for J; bases not matched to a gene: 7. From germline, CDR1 is MNHEY and CDR2 SVGAGI. In nucleotides, the CDR3 is TGTGCCAGCAGGGGACTAGCGAGCAACACCTACGAGCAGTACTTC. Translating gives CASRGLASNTYEQYF.

This CDR3 reads CASSLEFRENTEAFF. The CDR3 bases are TGCGCCAGCAGCTTGGAATTCCGGGAGAACACTGAAGCTTTCTTT. The chain carries TRBV5-1 and TRBJ1-1; no firm D call. Trimming took off 0 bases at V and 1 base at J, with 10 bases between the two ends. Germline loops: CDR1 SGHRS, CDR2 YFSETQ. The CDR3 runs to 15 residues. The full variable domain, its missing parts supplied by reference TRBV5-1 and TRBJ1-1, is KAGVTQTPRYLIKTRGQQVTLSCSPISGHRSVSWYQQTPGQGLQFLFEYFSETQRNKGNFPGRFSGRQFSNSRSEMNVSTLELGDSALYLCASSLEFRENTEAFFGQGTRLTVV.

The rearrangement uses TRBV5-1 and TRBJ2-2; weak D call: TRBD1 (5 bases). The CDR3 covers 15 residues. The V end was cut by 4 bases, the J end by 3 bases, with 13 bases between. The germline CDR1 and CDR2 sequences are SGHRS and YFSETQ. CDR3 in DNA: TGCGCCAGCAGCCTGGACACCCACGACACCGGGGAGCTGTTTTTT. It specifies CASSLDTHDTGELFF. Complete variable domain (other parts from reference TRBV5-1 and TRBJ2-2): KAGVTQTPRYLIKTRGQQVTLSCSPISGHRSVSWYQQTPGQGLQFLFEYFSETQRNKGNFPGRFSGRQFSNSRSEMNVSTLELGDSALYLCASSLDTHDTGELFFGEGSRLTVL.

This clone showed up just once. The rearrangement links TRBV10-3 to TRBJ2-1, with TRBD1 identical over 8 bases. The V segment lost 8 bases and the J segment 9 bases; nucleotides outside the gene matches: 9. The germline gives CDR1 ENHRY, CDR2 SYGVKD. There are 13 residues in the CDR3. CDR3 sequence: CAILAPGGREQFF. The CDR3 DNA sequence: TGTGCCATCCTTGCCCCAGGGGGCCGTGAGCAGTTCTTC.

V usage is TRBV4-3 and J usage is TRBJ2-7, with 8 bases that match TRBD1. Germline V lookup: CDR1 LGHNA, CDR2 YSLEER. CDR3 length: 15 amino acids. Trimming cost V 3 bases and J 0 bases; bases outside gene matches: 4. For the CDR3, the DNA is TGCGCCAGCAGCCACGCAGGGGGCGCCTCCTACGAGCAGTACTTC. Its protein product is CASSHAGGASYEQYF.

V usage is TRBV5-1 and J usage is TRBJ2-1; 8 nucleotides line up with TRBD2. J gave up 0 bases and V 4 bases, and 24 bases lay outside the gene matches. Germline CDR1 SGHRS, CDR2 YFSETQ. The length of the CDR3 is 22 residues. CDR3 sequence (DNA): TGCGCCAGCAGCAAGCCGGGACTCAAAGCAACAAAGAGCGGGAGCTCCTACAATGAGCAGTTCTTC. Translated: CASSKPGLKATKSGSSYNEQFF.